This TCR beta chain derives from a study of T cells in Graves' hyperthyroidism and ophthalmopathy. PBMCs were collected from an approximately 10 ml volume of fresh peripheral blood. General observations from the study: Classification by a 13 V-J model distinguished ophthalmopathy from stable hyperthyroidism.

As for this clonotype: Its cognate antigen is unknown.

The CDR3 has 14 amino acids. Germline-derived CDR1 and CDR2 are KGHDR and SFDVKD. The germline V and J ends were trimmed by 2 bases and 7 bases, with 11 bases remaining between them. TCR beta CDR3 regions were amplified from RNA transcripts. The primer set for the first-round RT-PCR of the TCR CDR3 was HTBI. TCRdb re-derived calls from the multiplex PCR reads in MiXCR, one entry per CDR3 protein. The sample records 690,000 or so distinct CDR3 sequences, 18% being singletons. The chain recombines TRBV24-1 with TRBJ1-5; no reliable D call. The receptor was isolated from a woman in her 50s with Graves' hyperthyroidism that later progressed to Graves' ophthalmopathy. The sequencing input was blood. The CDR3 region is CATSDSIVTQPQHF. The CDR3 region has the DNA TGTGCCACCAGTGATTCTATCGTTACGCAGCCCCAGCATTTT.